A selection of T cell receptor beta chains follows, all from one sample in a study of regulatory T cells in long-lasting Graves disease. MiXCR, run by TCRdb on the multiplex PCR reads, gives a single entry per CDR3 protein. The sample gives about 400,000 distinct CDR3 sequences, about 20% of which show up once; around 20% is in the top ten. Sequencing used peripheral blood mononuclear cells (PBMCs), obtained when the disease was refractory, from a patient treated with antithyroid drugs. Receptors originate from a female donor with Graves disease. CDR3s include the opening cysteine and the closing phenylalanine or tryptophan. D genes are given only for firm matches. The size field is filled for only some rows; it gives once, few, many or a size class.

clone size	V gene	D gene	J gene	CDR3 DNA	CDR3 protein
many	TRBV2	.	TRBJ2-7	TGTGCCAGCAGCAATACAGGGTACGAGCAGTACTTC	CASSNTGYEQYF
.	TRBV7-3	.	TRBJ1-6	TGTGCCAGCAGCTTAATGCAGGGGTGGTCCCTCCACTTT	CASSLMQGWSLHF
many	TRBV20-1	.	TRBJ1-2	TGCAGTGCGCCGAACCAGGTTAAAGGAGGTTATGGCTACACCTTC	CSAPNQVKGGYGYTF
many	TRBV2	TRBD2	TRBJ2-2	TGTGCCAGCAGTGATTGGGGAGTAGCGGGAGGCTGGACCAGGGAGCTGTTTTTT	CASSDWGVAGGWTRELFF
many	TRBV2	TRBD1	TRBJ1-2	TGTGCCAGCAACGAAGGGGGGACAGGGGGCTCGTCGTTCTATGGCTACACCTTC	CASNEGGTGGSSFYGYTF
.	TRBV19	.	TRBJ2-6	TGTGCCAGTAGTCCAGCGCCCTCTGGGGCCAACGTCCTGACTTTC	CASSPAPSGANVLTF
.	TRBV28	.	TRBJ2-1	TGTGCCAGTCGTGTAGAGGGTGAGAATGAGCAGTTCTTC	CASRVEGENEQFF
.	TRBV11-2	.	TRBJ1-3	TGTGCCAGCAGCTTATGGGAGGGGTACGGAAACACCATATATTTT	CASSLWEGYGNTIYF
many	TRBV12-3/TRBV12-4	.	TRBJ1-5	TGTGCCAGCAGTTTAGTGCGCGGTCAGCCCCAGCATTTT	CASSLVRGQPQHF
.	TRBV5-1	TRBD2	TRBJ2-1	TGCGCCAGCAGTCAAACAGGACTAGCGGGAGGGCCTGGGTCCTACAATGAGCAGTTCTTC	CASSQTGLAGGPGSYNEQFF
few	TRBV10-3	.	TRBJ2-5	TGTGCCATCAGTGAGTCGGAGACCCAGTACTTC	CAISESETQYF
many	TRBV7-2	TRBD2	TRBJ2-7	TGTGCCAGCAGCCCCTTAACTAGCGGGCTTGCCTACGAGCAGTACTTC	CASSPLTSGLAYEQYF
.	TRBV20-1	TRBD2	TRBJ2-7	TGCAGTGCTAGTCTGCTGACTAGCGGGTCTGGCTACGAGCAGTACTTC	CSASLLTSGSGYEQYF
few	TRBV30	.	TRBJ1-2	TGTGCCTGGCACAGATATGGCTACACCTTC	CAWHRYGYTF